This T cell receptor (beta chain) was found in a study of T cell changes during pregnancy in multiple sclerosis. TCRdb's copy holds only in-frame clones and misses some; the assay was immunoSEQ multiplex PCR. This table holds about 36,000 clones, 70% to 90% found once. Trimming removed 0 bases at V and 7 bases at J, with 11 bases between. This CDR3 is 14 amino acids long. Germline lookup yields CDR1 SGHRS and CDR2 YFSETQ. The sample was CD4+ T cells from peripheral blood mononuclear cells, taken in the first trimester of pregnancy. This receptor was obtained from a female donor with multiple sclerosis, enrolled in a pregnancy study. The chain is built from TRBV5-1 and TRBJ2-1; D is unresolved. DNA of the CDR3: TGCGCCAGCAGCTTGGCGGGTGGAGAGAATGAGCAGTTCTTC. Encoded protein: CASSLAGGENEQFF.